Each of the 27 T cell receptor beta chains below was sequenced from the same sample in a study of shared clonotypes between healthy human individuals. Data came from immunoSEQ multiplex PCR; TCRdb stores just in-frame clones and leaves some out. The sample carries millions of clones, more than 85% recorded once. The sample taken for sequencing was naive CD4+ T cells from PBMCs. The subset is: CD45RA+ positively selected. Receptors were obtained from a man between 18 and 35 years old in good health. Some clones in this sample may be carry-over from other donors' samples.

The chain recombines TRBV6-1 with TRBJ1-2, with D possibly matching TRBD1 (5 bases). The CDR3 sequence is 13 residues long. V lost 6 bases and J lost 5, with 13 bases in between. Germline lookup yields CDR1 MNHNS and CDR2 SASEGT. The CDR3 loop reads CASRGPASYGYTF. The CDR3 bases are TGTGCCAGCAGGGGACCAGCCAGTTATGGCTACACCTTC.

This clone was detected only once. This chain links TRBV7-8 with TRBJ2-7, with D hard to call. The germline gives CDR1 SGHVS, CDR2 FQNEAQ. The CDR3 loop spans 14 amino acids. Between the trimmed V and J ends, which lost 5 bases and 0 bases, there was a span of 11 bases. The CDR3 sequence: CASSLTDGSYEQYF. Here the CDR3 DNA reads TGTGCCAGCAGCCTGACGGACGGCTCCTACGAGCAGTACTTC.

The chain carries TRBV5-8 and TRBJ2-3; TRBD1 aligns across 8 bases. The CDR3 runs 16 residues. Trimming at V came to 4 bases and at J to 6 bases, leaving 13 bases not matched to a gene. CDR1 is SGHTS and CDR2 is YDEGEE in the germline V gene. CDR3 amino acids: CASSQTSGGRDDTQYF. The CDR3 DNA follows: TGTGCCAGCAGCCAGACGTCAGGGGGCAGGGACGATACGCAGTATTTT.

The rearrangement joins TRBV7-2 to TRBJ2-3; no firm D call. CDR3 length equals 13 residues. CDR1 is SGHTA, CDR2 FQGNSA, per germline. Trimming took off 4 bases at V and 5 bases at J, with 10 bases between the two ends. Here the CDR3 reads CASSSAFGDTQYF. The CDR3 DNA reads TGTGCCAGCAGCTCGGCCTTCGGAGATACGCAGTATTTT.

On this clone itself: At the DNA level, this CDR3 is encoded by other sequences in the same sample as well. The chain uses TRBV5-4 and TRBJ2-7; 11 positions match TRBD1. V trimming: 4 bases; J trimming: 1 base; junction bases outside the gene matches: 4. This CDR3 region has 15 residues. In germline, CDR1 is SGHNT, CDR2 YYREEE (reference sequence). CDR3 protein: CASSMGTGGSYEQYF. CDR3 nucleotide sequence: TGTGCCAGCAGCATGGGGACAGGGGGTTCCTACGAGCAGTACTTC.

The chain joins TRBV7-2 to TRBJ2-1; 8 bases line up with TRBD2. The CDR3 covers 14 residues. Germline-derived CDR1 and CDR2 are SGHTA and FQGNSA. The ends lost 1 base at V and 6 bases at J; junction bases unmatched: 2. CDR3 in amino acids: CASSLGLALNEQFF. As DNA, the CDR3 is TGTGCCAGCAGCTTAGGACTAGCGCTCAATGAGCAGTTCTTC.

This clone showed up just once. This chain links TRBV7-2 with TRBJ2-2; 11 nucleotides align to TRBD2. CDR1 SGHTA and CDR2 FQGNSA come from the germline V gene. The V and J ends lost 1 base and 8 bases, in that order; junction bases with no gene match: 6. This CDR3 is built from 16 residues. In DNA, the CDR3 is TGTGCCAGCAGCTTAGGACTAGCGGGAATGGTGGGGGAGCTGTTTTTT. Translating gives CASSLGLAGMVGELFF.

The chain combines TRBV5-6 with TRBJ2-7; the match to TRBD1 covers 7 bases. Germline CDR1 is SGHDT and CDR2 is YYEEEE. With V trimmed by 4 bases and J by 0 bases, 4 bases remained unmatched. This CDR3 is built from 14 residues. CDR3 DNA: TGTGCCAGCAGCCCGACAGGGAGCTCCTACGAGCAGTACTTC. It yields the protein CASSPTGSSYEQYF.

The chain links TRBV18 to TRBJ2-7, with a tentative D call TRBD1 (5 bases). The CDR3 sequence is 12 residues long. Trimming removed 6 bases from V and 9 bases from J, with 15 bases in between. CDR1 and CDR2 (germline): KGHSH, LQKENI. The chain's CDR3 is CASSKEYGAQYF. Written as DNA, the CDR3 is TGTGCCAGCTCGAAAGAGTATGGGGCGCAGTACTTC. Complete variable domain (other parts from reference TRBV18 and TRBJ2-7): NAGVMQNPRHLVRRRGQEARLRCSPMKGHSHVYWYRQLPEEGLKFMVYLQKENIIDESGMPKERFSAEFPKEGPSILRIQQVVRGDSAAYFCASSKEYGAQYFGPGTRLTVT.

The rearrangement uses TRBV4-1 and TRBJ2-3; weak D call: TRBD2 (6 bases). V shed 4 bases and J shed 2 bases, with 13 bases lying between them. CDR3 size: 15 residues. CDR1 and CDR2 (germline): MGHRA, YSYEKL. The CDR3 DNA reads TGCGCCAGCAGCCCTCTGGGGACTTCCACAGATACGCAGTATTTT. The encoded protein is CASSPLGTSTDTQYF.

This chain links TRBV6-5 with TRBJ1-3; unclear D gene. V was shortened by 8 bases and J by 0 bases, with 11 bases between the two germline ends. This CDR3 has 14 amino acids. Germline CDR1 reads MNHEY; CDR2 reads SVGAGI. The CDR3: CASGESFSGNTIYF. The CDR3 DNA sequence: TGTGCCAGCGGAGAGAGTTTCTCTGGAAACACCATATATTTT.

The chain links TRBV11-3 to TRBJ2-3, with D perhaps matching TRBD2 (5 bases). Germline V gene data show CDR1 as SGHNT and CDR2 as YENEEA. V was clipped by 5 bases and J by 4 bases, with 10 bases between them. The CDR3 has 13 residues. CDR3 DNA: TGTGCCAGCAGCCGTAGCGTGTCAGATACGCAGTATTTT. Protein sequence: CASSRSVSDTQYF.

This chain links TRBV15 with TRBJ2-1; 10 bases agree with TRBD2. V lost 3 bases to trimming and J lost 4 bases; unmatched junction nucleotides: 9. Germline CDR1 LNHNV, CDR2 YYDKDF (reference sequence). This CDR3 region has 17 residues. CDR3 bases: TGTGCCACCAGCAGTGATACTGGACTAGCGGAGTACAATGAGCAGTTCTTC. Its translation: CATSSDTGLAEYNEQFF.

The chain has TRBV7-3 and TRBJ2-1; D ambiguous. Trimming cost V 4 bases and J 10 bases, with 14 bases left between them. Germline lookup yields CDR1 SGHTA and CDR2 FQGTGA. This CDR3 region has 13 residues. CDR3 region: CASSSERLREQFF. The CDR3 bases are TGTGCCAGCAGCTCCGAACGCCTCAGGGAGCAGTTCTTC.

This chain uses TRBV5-4 with TRBJ2-1; a possible D gene is TRBD2 (5 bases). The CDR3 spans 14 residues. The germline V gene encodes CDR1 SGHNT and CDR2 YYREEE (reference sequence). Trimming left V 7 bases short and J 1 base short, with 12 bases between. Here the CDR3 DNA reads TGTGCCAGCGGCGGAGCGGCATCCTACAATGAGCAGTTCTTC. It yields the protein CASGGAASYNEQFF.

The chain couples TRBV5-1 to TRBJ1-1, with TRBD1 matching 8 bases. CDR3 length: 15 residues. V dropped 4 bases and J dropped 4; count of bases not matched to a gene: 9. Germline V gene lookup returns CDR1 SGHRS and CDR2 YFSETQ. CDR3 bases: TGCGCCAGCAGCCCACAGACAGGGGTGAGCACTGAAGCTTTCTTT. Amino acids: CASSPQTGVSTEAFF.

The chain is built from TRBV5-4 and TRBJ2-1; possibly TRBD1 for D (6 bases). V was pared by 0 bases and J by 14 bases, with 15 bases between. The V gene's germline CDR1 is SGHNT and CDR2 YYREEE (reference sequence). The CDR3 sequence is 13 residues long. As DNA, the CDR3 is TGTGCCAGCAGCTTGGACAGGGTCTCATTAGAGTTCTTC. Translated, it gives CASSLDRVSLEFF.

V and J are TRBV7-2 and TRBJ2-3, with 8 bases aligning to TRBD2. This CDR3 comprises 14 residues. Germline loops: CDR1 SGHTA, CDR2 FQGNSA. After removal of 2 bases from V and 4 bases from J, the junction contained 2 bases not matched to a gene. The CDR3 here is CASSLYGRADTQYF. The CDR3 DNA is TGTGCCAGCAGCTTATACGGGAGGGCAGATACGCAGTATTTT.

This rearrangement joins TRBV30 to TRBJ2-5, with 11 bases that match TRBD2. The CDR3 runs to 15 residues. The germline gives CDR1 GTSNPN, CDR2 SVGIG (reference sequence). The junction had 3 bases not matched to a gene; V was cut back by 0 bases and J by 3 bases. DNA of the CDR3: TGTGCCTGGAGTGTTAGCGGGAGGGCCGAAGAGACCCAGTACTTC. This sequence encodes CAWSVSGRAEETQYF.

The V call is TRBV27, the J call TRBJ1-1; TRBD1 is a possible D gene (5 bases). V lost 4 bases and J 1 base, leaving 13 bases between the germline ends. CDR1 is MNHEY and CDR2 is SMNVEV in the germline V gene (reference sequence). The CDR3 runs to 15 residues. DNA for the CDR3: TGTGCCAGCAGTTCTCACAGGTCGCCGAACACTGAAGCTTTCTTT. It codes for CASSSHRSPNTEAFF.

DNA of the CDR3: TGTGCCATCAGTGAGTTGACCGGACAGCTCGCCTACGAGCAGTACTTC. Encoded protein: CAISELTGQLAYEQYF. This rearrangement joins TRBV10-3 to TRBJ2-7; TRBD1 might be the D (6 bases). In germline, CDR1 is ENHRY, CDR2 SYGVKD. This CDR3 has 16 amino acids. Trimming took off 1 base at V and 2 bases at J, with 15 bases between the two ends.

The V and J genes are TRBV28 and TRBJ1-6; 7 nucleotides line up with TRBD1. Per the germline V gene, CDR1 is MDHEN and CDR2 is SYDVKM. V shed 5 bases, J shed 7 bases, and the junction held 8 bases outside the gene matches. The CDR3 has 15 residues. This CDR3 is CASSPNAGGNSPLHF. The CDR3 coding sequence is TGTGCCAGCAGTCCCAACGCAGGGGGAAATTCACCCCTCCACTTT.

The genes are TRBV28 and TRBJ1-1; D is ambiguous. This CDR3 contains 15 residues. Trimming shortened V by 5 bases and J by 1 base, and 14 bases separated the two germline ends. Germline values: CDR1 MDHEN, CDR2 SYDVKM. The CDR3 nucleotides are TGTGCCAGCAGTAGACCGGCGGGAAAGAACACTGAAGCTTTCTTT. This sequence encodes CASSRPAGKNTEAFF.

V gene TRBV6-1 combines with J gene TRBJ2-1; possible D gene TRBD2, 6 bases. From germline, CDR1 is MNHNS and CDR2 SASEGT. V was shortened by 4 bases and J by 1 base, with 14 bases between the two germline ends. There are 16 residues in the CDR3. The CDR3 protein is CASSAGLLISYNEQFF. The CDR3 DNA reads TGTGCCAGCAGTGCGGGACTCCTAATTTCCTACAATGAGCAGTTCTTC.

The V call is TRBV5-4, the J call TRBJ2-4; possible D gene TRBD2, 5 bases. Germline-derived CDR1 and CDR2 are SGHNT and YYREEE (reference sequence). V lost 3 bases to trimming and J lost 0 bases, with 7 bases between them. CDR3 size: 14 residues. Here the CDR3 DNA reads TGTGCCAGCAGCTCCGGACTAGCCAAAAACATTCAGTACTTC. Translated, it gives CASSSGLAKNIQYF. Drawing the rest from reference TRBV5-4 and TRBJ2-4, the complete variable domain is ETGVTQSPTHLIKTRGQQVTLRCSSQSGHNTVSWYQQALGQGPQFIFQYYREEENGRGNFPPRFSGLQFPNYSSELNVNALELDDSALYLCASSSGLAKNIQYFGAGTRLSVL.

The chain joins TRBV4-2 to TRBJ2-3, with D possibly TRBD2 on 5 matching bases. Germline assignment: CDR1 LGHNA and CDR2 YNFKEQ. CDR3 size: 14 residues. Trimming pared 1 base from V and 6 bases from J, leaving 11 bases between. CDR3 in DNA: TGTGCCAGCAGCCAAGTGTCGGGATTTGATACGCAGTATTTT. This translates into CASSQVSGFDTQYF.

This chain joins TRBV5-1 and TRBJ2-1, with TRBD2 matching 14 bases. CDR1 and CDR2 (germline): SGHRS, YFSETQ. The CDR3 totals 17 residues. With V trimmed by 1 base and J by 7 bases, 7 bases remained unmatched. The CDR3 reads CASSLPRLAGGQNEQFF. As DNA, the CDR3 is TGCGCCAGCAGCTTGCCCAGACTAGCGGGAGGGCAAAATGAGCAGTTCTTC.